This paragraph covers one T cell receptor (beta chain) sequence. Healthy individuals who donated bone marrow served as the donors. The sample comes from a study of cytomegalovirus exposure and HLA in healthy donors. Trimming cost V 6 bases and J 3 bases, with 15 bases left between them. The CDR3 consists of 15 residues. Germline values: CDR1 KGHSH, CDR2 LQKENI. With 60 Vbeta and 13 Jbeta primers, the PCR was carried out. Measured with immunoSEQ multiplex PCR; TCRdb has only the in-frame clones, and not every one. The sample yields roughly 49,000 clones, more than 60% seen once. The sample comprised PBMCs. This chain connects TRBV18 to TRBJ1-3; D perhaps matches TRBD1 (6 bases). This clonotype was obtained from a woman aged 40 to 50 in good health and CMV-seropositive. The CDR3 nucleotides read TGTGCCAGCTCCCGCATCGAGGGGGATGGAAACACCATATATTTT. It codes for CASSRIEGDGNTIYF. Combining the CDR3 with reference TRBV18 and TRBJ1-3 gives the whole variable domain NAGVMQNPRHLVRRRGQEARLRCSPMKGHSHVYWYRQLPEEGLKFMVYLQKENIIDESGMPKERFSAEFPKEGPSILRIQQVVRGDSAAYFCASSRIEGDGNTIYFGEGSWLTVV.